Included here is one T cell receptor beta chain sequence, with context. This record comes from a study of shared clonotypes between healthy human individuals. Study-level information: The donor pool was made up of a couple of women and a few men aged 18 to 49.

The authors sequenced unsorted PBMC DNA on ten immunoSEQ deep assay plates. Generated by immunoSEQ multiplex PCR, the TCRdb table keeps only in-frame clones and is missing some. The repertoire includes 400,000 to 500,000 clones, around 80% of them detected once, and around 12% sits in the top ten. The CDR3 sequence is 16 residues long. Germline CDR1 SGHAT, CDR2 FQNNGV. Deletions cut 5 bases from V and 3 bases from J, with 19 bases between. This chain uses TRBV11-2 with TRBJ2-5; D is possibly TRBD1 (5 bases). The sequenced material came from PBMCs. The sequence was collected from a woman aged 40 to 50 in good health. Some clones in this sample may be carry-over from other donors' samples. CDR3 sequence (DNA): TGTGCCAGCAGCGCCCGCCGTAAGACAGAAAAAGAGACCCAGTACTTC. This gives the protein CASSARRKTEKETQYF. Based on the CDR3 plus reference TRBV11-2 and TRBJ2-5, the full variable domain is EAGVAQSPRYKIIEKRQSVAFWCNPISGHATLYWYQQILGQGPKLLIQFQNNGVVDDSQLPKDRFSAERLKGVDSTLKIQPAKLEDSAVYLCASSARRKTEKETQYFGPGTRLLVL.